The text below deals with one TCR beta chain. The antigen remains unidentified. The PCR used 52 TRBV and 13 TRBJ primers. Profiling relied on immunoSEQ multiplex PCR, and the TCRdb table lists in-frame clones only, not all of them. This repertoire shows about 29,000 clones, roughly 92% found once; its top ten account for about 1.4%. This sample is drawn from a study of regulatory T cells. Trimming left V 2 bases short and J 7 bases short, with 14 bases between. Looked up from germline, CDR1 is SGHVS and CDR2 is FQNEAQ. CDR3 size: 14 residues. Points from the study as a whole: In CD3G-deficient patients, conventional CD4+ T cells were enriched for hydrophobic CDR3 residues at positions 6 and 7.

The V and J genes are TRBV7-8 and TRBJ2-5; D tentatively reads TRBD1 or TRBD2 (5 bases each). Sequencing input: conventional CD4+ T cells sorted from blood. This clonotype was sampled from a young adult with CD3G deficiency. The DNA for the CDR3 is TGTGCCAGCAGCTTAAGGGGCGGGCCGTCGACCCAGTACTTC. This translates into CASSLRGGPSTQYF.